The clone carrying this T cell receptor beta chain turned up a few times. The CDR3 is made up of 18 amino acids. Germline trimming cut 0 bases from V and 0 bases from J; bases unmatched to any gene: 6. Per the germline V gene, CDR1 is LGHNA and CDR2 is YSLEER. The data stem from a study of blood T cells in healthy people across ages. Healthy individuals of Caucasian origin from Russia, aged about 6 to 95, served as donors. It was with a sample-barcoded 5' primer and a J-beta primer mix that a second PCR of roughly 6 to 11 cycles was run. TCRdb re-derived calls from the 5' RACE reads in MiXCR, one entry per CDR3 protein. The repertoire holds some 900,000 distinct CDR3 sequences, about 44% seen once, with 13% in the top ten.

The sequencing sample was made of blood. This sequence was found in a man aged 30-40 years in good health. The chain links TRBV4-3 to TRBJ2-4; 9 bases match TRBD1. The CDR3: CASSQEGGQGLAKNIQYF. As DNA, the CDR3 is TGCGCCAGCAGCCAAGAGGGGGGACAGGGCTTAGCCAAAAACATTCAGTACTTC.